These 5 T cell receptor beta chains came from one sample sequenced in a study of glioma-infiltrating T cells after dendritic cell vaccination. Repertoires were generated with immunoSEQ multiplex PCR, while TCRdb's copy carries only in-frame clones and drops some. The sample holds tens of thousands of clones, about nine tenths seen once. The starting material was blood, obtained before dendritic cell vaccination. All receptors derive from a human donor with glioblastoma.

The V gene is TRBV7-9, the J gene TRBJ2-7; D gene ambiguous. V dropped 5 bases and J dropped 0 bases, with 17 bases sitting between them. Germline V gives CDR1 SEHNR, CDR2 FQNEAQ (reference sequence). There are 16 residues in the CDR3. The CDR3 here is CASSPLSSLLSYEQYF. The CDR3 bases are TGTGCCAGCAGCCCTCTCTCGTCTCTCCTCTCCTACGAGCAGTACTTC.

The V call is TRBV5-6, the J call TRBJ2-5, with D maybe TRBD2 (7 bases). CDR1 is SGHDT and CDR2 is YYEEEE in the germline V gene. This CDR3 has 13 amino acids. V was cut by 5 bases and J by 4 bases, with 12 bases left in between. The CDR3 nucleotides are TGTGCCAGCAGGGTGGGGGGGCTAGAGACCCAGTACTTC. It encodes CASRVGGLETQYF.

This sequence joins TRBV14 and TRBJ2-1, with 9 bases aligning to TRBD2. The V segment lost 4 bases and the J segment 3 bases; nucleotides outside the gene matches: 16. The germline V gene encodes CDR1 SGHDN and CDR2 FVKESK. The CDR3 has 19 residues. The CDR3 is CASSRDKVSGRNYYNEQFF. Written as DNA, the CDR3 is TGTGCCAGCAGCCGGGATAAGGTTAGCGGGAGAAACTACTACAATGAGCAGTTCTTC.

The chain combines TRBV29-1 with TRBJ1-2, with a tentative D call TRBD1 (6 bases). Germline values: CDR1 SQVTM, CDR2 ANQGSEA. The CDR3 extends over 13 amino acids. Trimming shortened V by 4 bases and J by 4 bases, and 13 bases separated the two germline ends. CDR3 DNA: TGCAGCGTTGTGTTAGGGGGATCCTATGGCTACACCTTC. It yields the protein CSVVLGGSYGYTF.

The chain couples TRBV6-5 to TRBJ2-5, with TRBD2 as a possible D gene (7 bases). Trimming removed 0 bases from V and 5 bases from J, with 10 bases in between. The CDR3 runs 14 residues. Germline V lookup: CDR1 MNHEY, CDR2 SVGAGI. The CDR3 DNA sequence: TGTGCCAGCAGTTACTCACAGGGAGGGGAGACCCAGTACTTC. Translating gives CASSYSQGGETQYF.